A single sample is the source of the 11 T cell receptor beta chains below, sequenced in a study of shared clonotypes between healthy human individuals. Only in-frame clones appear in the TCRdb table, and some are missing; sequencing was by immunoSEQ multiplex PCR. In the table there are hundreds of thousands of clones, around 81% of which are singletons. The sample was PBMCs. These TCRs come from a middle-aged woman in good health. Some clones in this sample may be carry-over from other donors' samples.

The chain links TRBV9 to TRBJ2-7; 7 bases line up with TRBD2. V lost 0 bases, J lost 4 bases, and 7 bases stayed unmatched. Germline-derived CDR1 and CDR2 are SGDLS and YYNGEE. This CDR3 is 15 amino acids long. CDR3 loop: CASSVGPAGRYEQYF. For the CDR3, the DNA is TGTGCCAGCAGCGTAGGTCCAGCGGGAAGATACGAGCAGTACTTC.

DNA for the CDR3: TGTGCCAGCAGTGATCGGGACAGATCTCAGCCCCAGCATTTT. Residues: CASSDRDRSQPQHF. The V call is TRBV2, the J call TRBJ1-5, with 7 nucleotides matching TRBD1. The trim removed 3 bases at V and 6 bases at J, leaving 5 bases unmatched. CDR3 length: 14 residues. CDR1 is SNHLY, CDR2 FYNNEI, per germline.

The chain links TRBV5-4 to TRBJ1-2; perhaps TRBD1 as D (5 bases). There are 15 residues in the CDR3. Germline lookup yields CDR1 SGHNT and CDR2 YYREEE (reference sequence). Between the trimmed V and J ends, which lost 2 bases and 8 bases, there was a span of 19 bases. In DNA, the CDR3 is TGTGCCAGCAGCTTAGGGACGGACAAAACGCGGGGCTACACCTTC. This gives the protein CASSLGTDKTRGYTF.

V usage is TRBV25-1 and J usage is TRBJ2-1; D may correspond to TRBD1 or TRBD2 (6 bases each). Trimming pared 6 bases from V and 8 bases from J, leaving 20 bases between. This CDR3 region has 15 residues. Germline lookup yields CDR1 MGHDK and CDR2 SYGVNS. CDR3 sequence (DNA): TGTGCCAGCAGAAAAGGGGGGCCCCCAGGGGATGAGCAGTTCTTC. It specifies CASRKGGPPGDEQFF.

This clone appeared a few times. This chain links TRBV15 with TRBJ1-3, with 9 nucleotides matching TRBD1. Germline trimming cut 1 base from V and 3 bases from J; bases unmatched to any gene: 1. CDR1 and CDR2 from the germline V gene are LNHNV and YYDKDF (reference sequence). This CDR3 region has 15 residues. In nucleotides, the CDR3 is TGTGCCACCAGCAGAGGGGACAGGGATGGAAACACCATATATTTT. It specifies CATSRGDRDGNTIYF.

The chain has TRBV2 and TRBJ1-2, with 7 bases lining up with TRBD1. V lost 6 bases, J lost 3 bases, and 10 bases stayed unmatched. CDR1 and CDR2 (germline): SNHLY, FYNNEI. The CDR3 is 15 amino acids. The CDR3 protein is CASSLGGQPDYGYTF. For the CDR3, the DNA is TGTGCCAGCAGCCTGGGGGGACAGCCTGACTATGGCTACACCTTC.

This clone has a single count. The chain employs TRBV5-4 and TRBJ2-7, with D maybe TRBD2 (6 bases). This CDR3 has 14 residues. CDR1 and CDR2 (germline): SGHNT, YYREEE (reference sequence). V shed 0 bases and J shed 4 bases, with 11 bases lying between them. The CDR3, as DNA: TGTGCCAGCAGCTTGGGAGTTAGCGGATACGAGCAGTACTTC. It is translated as CASSLGVSGYEQYF.

CDR3 coding DNA: TGTGCCAGCAGTTTTTCCCGGACAGGCATTAACACCGGGGAGCTGTTTTTT. Translated, it gives CASSFSRTGINTGELFF. The chain combines TRBV28 with TRBJ2-2, with 7 bases that match TRBD1. Germline CDR1 MDHEN, CDR2 SYDVKM. V was clipped by 3 bases and J by 2 bases; unmatched bases: 9. The CDR3 totals 17 residues.

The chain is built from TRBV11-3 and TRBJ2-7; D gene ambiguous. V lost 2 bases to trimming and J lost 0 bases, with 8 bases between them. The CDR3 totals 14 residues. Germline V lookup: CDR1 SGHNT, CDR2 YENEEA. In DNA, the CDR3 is TGTGCCAGCAGCTTACCAGCAAGCTCCTACGAGCAGTACTTC. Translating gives CASSLPASSYEQYF.

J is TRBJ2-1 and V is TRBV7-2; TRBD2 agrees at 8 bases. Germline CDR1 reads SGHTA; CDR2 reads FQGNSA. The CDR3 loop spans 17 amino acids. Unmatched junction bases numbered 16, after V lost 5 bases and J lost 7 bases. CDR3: CASSPGSGTRRYNEQFF. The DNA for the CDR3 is TGTGCCAGCAGCCCGGGGAGTGGGACTAGACGCTATAATGAGCAGTTCTTC.

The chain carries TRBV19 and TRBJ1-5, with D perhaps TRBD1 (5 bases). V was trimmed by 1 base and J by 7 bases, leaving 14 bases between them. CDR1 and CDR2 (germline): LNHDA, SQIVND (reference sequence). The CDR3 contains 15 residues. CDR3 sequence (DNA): TGTGCCAGTAGTATAGGTCGCAGGGAGGGACAGCCCCAGCATTTT. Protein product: CASSIGRREGQPQHF.